One T cell receptor (beta chain) is described in this entry. The sample comes from a study of blood T cell repertoires in COVID-19. Profiling relied on immunoSEQ multiplex PCR, and the TCRdb table lists in-frame clones only, not all of them. The sample contains under 150,000 clones, 90% of which appear only once. The specimen was peripheral blood. The clonotype was recovered from a human donor with active COVID-19. The donor label of this sample is uncertain.

Here the CDR3 DNA reads TGTGCCAGCAGCCCAAGGGGGGGGAGAGCTTTCTTT. Protein sequence: CASSPRGGRAFF. The chain links TRBV3-1 (or the pseudogene TRBV3-2) to TRBJ1-1; perhaps TRBD1 as D (6 bases). In germline, CDR1 is LGHDT, CDR2 YNNKEL (reference sequence). V lost 4 bases and J lost 10, with 13 bases in between. The CDR3 is made up of 12 amino acids.